Each of the 31 T cell receptor beta chains below was sequenced from the same sample in a study of blood T cell repertoires in COVID-19. TCRdb's table, derived via immunoSEQ multiplex PCR, lists solely in-frame clones and lacks some. The sample yields nearly 80,000 clones, approximately 82% seen once. Material for sequencing was peripheral blood. The receptors were sampled from a woman in her 70s with acute or convalescent COVID-19.

This sequence joins TRBV5-6 and TRBJ1-1; a possible D gene is TRBD1 (5 bases). This CDR3 comprises 16 residues. Per germline, CDR1 SGHDT and CDR2 YYEEEE. V lost 2 bases and J lost 4, with 18 bases in between. CDR3 protein: CASSLTGVLLGTEAFF. Here the CDR3 DNA reads TGTGCCAGCAGCTTAACAGGCGTTCTATTGGGCACTGAAGCTTTCTTT.

The chain uses TRBV30 and TRBJ2-1; 11 bases fit TRBD2. J lost 5 bases, V lost 3 bases, and 6 bases had no gene match. CDR3 length equals 15 residues. The germline V gene has CDR1 GTSNPN and CDR2 SVGIG (reference sequence). The CDR3 protein is CAWRAGLAGNNEQFF. In DNA form, the CDR3 reads TGTGCCTGGAGAGCTGGACTAGCGGGTAACAATGAGCAGTTCTTC.

V gene TRBV3-1 (or the pseudogene TRBV3-2) combines with J gene TRBJ2-2; a possible D gene is TRBD2 (5 bases). Germline lookup yields CDR1 LGHDT and CDR2 YNNKEL (reference sequence). There are 16 residues in the CDR3. V was pared by 0 bases and J by 8 bases, with 16 bases between. CDR3 amino acids: CASSQDLLGSEGELFF. The CDR3 DNA is TGTGCCAGCAGCCAAGATTTACTAGGCTCGGAGGGGGAGCTGTTTTTT.

This rearrangement joins TRBV9 to TRBJ1-6, with D perhaps matching TRBD1 (6 bases). The germline V and J ends were trimmed by 3 bases and 0 bases, with 10 bases remaining between them. CDR1 and CDR2 from the germline V gene are SGDLS and YYNGEE. The CDR3 length is 16 residues. The CDR3 region has the DNA TGTGCCAGCAGCGGACAGGACAGCTCCTATAATTCACCCCTCCACTTT. Protein: CASSGQDSSYNSPLHF.

The rearrangement links TRBV7-2 to TRBJ2-1; TRBD2 aligns across 10 bases. The germline V gene has CDR1 SGHTA and CDR2 FQGNSA. Trimming took 3 bases from V and 4 from J; bases not matched to a gene: 0. This CDR3 has 14 residues. As DNA, the CDR3 is TGTGCCAGCAGCTTGACTAGCGGGTACAATGAGCAGTTCTTC. Its translation is CASSLTSGYNEQFF.

V is TRBV7-3 and J is TRBJ1-6, with a tentative D call TRBD1 (5 bases). The CDR3 sequence is 14 residues long. Trimming removed 1 base from V and 8 bases from J, with 9 bases in between. CDR1 and CDR2 from the germline V gene are SGHTA and FQGTGA. Here the CDR3 reads CASSLMGGDSPLHF. CDR3 nucleotide sequence: TGTGCCAGCAGCTTAATGGGGGGGGATTCACCCCTCCACTTT.

This chain links TRBV11-2 with TRBJ2-7; possible D gene TRBD2, 5 bases. This CDR3 has 14 amino acids. V shed 0 bases and J shed 6 bases, with 12 bases lying between them. Germline V lookup: CDR1 SGHAT, CDR2 FQNNGV. CDR3 sequence: CASSLDLRRFEQYF. CDR3 DNA sequence: TGTGCCAGCAGCTTAGATCTTAGGAGGTTCGAGCAGTACTTC.

The genes are TRBV5-8 and TRBJ2-5, with 11 bases lining up with TRBD1. V shed 4 bases and J 1 base; nucleotides not matched to a gene: 6. CDR1 and CDR2 from the germline V gene are SGHTS and YDEGEE. The CDR3 consists of 16 residues. The DNA for the CDR3 is TGTGCCAGCAGCCCCGGACAGGGGGCCGTCCAAGAGACCCAGTACTTC. Protein sequence: CASSPGQGAVQETQYF.

The chain recombines TRBV3-1 (or the pseudogene TRBV3-2) with TRBJ2-4; TRBD2 is a possible D gene (5 bases). This CDR3 is 13 amino acids long. The V end lost 3 bases, the J end lost 7 bases, and 10 bases lay between the germline ends. CDR1 is LGHDT and CDR2 is YNNKEL in the germline V gene (reference sequence). The CDR3 sequence is CASSQGSRNIQYF. In nucleotides, the CDR3 is TGTGCCAGCAGCCAGGGGAGCAGGAACATTCAGTACTTC.

The chain couples TRBV24-1 to TRBJ1-2; D gene ambiguous. Germline-derived CDR1 and CDR2 are KGHDR and SFDVKD. V lost 1 base to trimming and J lost 2 bases, with 7 bases between them. This CDR3 comprises 14 residues. The CDR3 DNA reads TGTGCCACCAGTGATTTTCCCCTAAACTATGGCTACACCTTC. Translated, it gives CATSDFPLNYGYTF.

The chain employs TRBV7-9 and TRBJ1-2; 8 bases line up with TRBD1. Trimming cost V 1 base and J 8 bases; bases outside gene matches: 9. This CDR3 is 15 amino acids long. Germline lookup yields CDR1 SEHNR and CDR2 FQNEAQ (reference sequence). CDR3 residues: CASSLVTRQGNGYTF. The CDR3 coding sequence is TGTGCCAGCAGCTTAGTTACGCGACAGGGGAACGGCTACACCTTC.

The chain employs TRBV5-1 and TRBJ2-3; 11 bases match TRBD2. The germline CDR1 and CDR2 sequences are SGHRS and YFSETQ. Germline trimming cut 3 bases from V and 0 bases from J; bases unmatched to any gene: 3. The CDR3 has 16 amino acids. The CDR3 DNA reads TGCGCCAGCAGCTCCGGGACTAGCGGAAGCACAGATACGCAGTATTTT. It encodes CASSSGTSGSTDTQYF.

This clone was found once. The chain recombines TRBV7-2 with TRBJ1-1; 8 nucleotides match TRBD1. The V segment lost 7 bases and the J segment 0 bases; nucleotides outside the gene matches: 7. CDR1 and CDR2 (germline): SGHTA, FQGNSA. The CDR3 totals 15 residues. The CDR3: CASTQDRAMNTEAFF. CDR3 coding DNA: TGTGCCAGCACTCAGGACAGGGCAATGAACACTGAAGCTTTCTTT.

The V gene is TRBV23-1, the J gene TRBJ1-5; 9 bases fit TRBD1. TRBV23-1 is an ORF, and what it does is uncertain. Losses at the gene ends were 10 bases for V and 4 bases for J; bases not matched to a gene: 5. The CDR3 is 13 residues long. CDR3 sequence reads: CANWDRVNQPQHF. The CDR3 DNA follows: TGCGCCAATTGGGACAGGGTGAATCAGCCCCAGCATTTT.

This chain links TRBV6-5 with TRBJ1-5; 8 bases are shared with TRBD1. The CDR3 extends over 15 amino acids. The germline CDR1 and CDR2 sequences are MNHEY and SVGAGI. V lost 8 bases, J lost 6 bases, and 12 bases stayed unmatched. CDR3 loop: CASALTGEAGQPQHF. Written as DNA, the CDR3 is TGTGCCAGCGCCTTGACAGGGGAGGCGGGTCAGCCCCAGCATTTT.

The rearrangement links TRBV11-2 to TRBJ1-1; D is ambiguous. This CDR3 has 14 residues. CDR1 and CDR2 (germline): SGHAT, FQNNGV. Trimming pared 7 bases from V and 1 base from J, leaving 13 bases between. CDR3 coding DNA: TGTGCCAGCACATTACGGGGTCCGAACACTGAAGCTTTCTTT. Protein sequence: CASTLRGPNTEAFF.

A few counts support this clone. This sequence joins TRBV5-4 and TRBJ1-4; possibly TRBD1 for D (5 bases). Germline CDR1 is SGHNT and CDR2 is YYREEE (reference sequence). The CDR3 is made up of 16 amino acids. The V and J ends lost 1 base and 7 bases respectively, with 17 bases between them. CDR3 sequence (DNA): TGTGCCAGCAGCTTGACCATCCGGCAGGGAGGTGAAAAACTGTTTTTT. Its protein is CASSLTIRQGGEKLFF. The whole variable domain, filled in from reference TRBV5-4 and TRBJ1-4, reads ETGVTQSPTHLIKTRGQQVTLRCSSQSGHNTVSWYQQALGQGPQFIFQYYREEENGRGNFPPRFSGLQFPNYSSELNVNALELDDSALYLCASSLTIRQGGEKLFFGSGTQLSVL.

This sequence joins TRBV10-2 and TRBJ1-3, with D perhaps TRBD1 (6 bases). The CDR3 runs 15 residues. Germline values: CDR1 WSHSY, CDR2 SAAADI. Trimming stripped 6 bases from V and 0 bases from J, with 12 bases between. CDR3 region: CASRDDRSSGNTIYF. Written as DNA, the CDR3 is TGCGCCAGCAGGGACGACAGGAGCTCTGGAAACACCATATATTTT.

The rearrangement links TRBV6-6 to TRBJ2-7; TRBD2 matches at 7 bases. V was clipped by 7 bases and J by 0 bases; unmatched bases: 6. The germline CDR1 and CDR2 sequences are MNHNY and SVGAGI (reference sequence). This CDR3 spans 14 amino acids. The CDR3 protein is CASTIAGLSYEQYF. DNA of the CDR3: TGTGCCAGCACCATAGCGGGCCTCTCCTACGAGCAGTACTTC.

The chain combines TRBV21-1 with TRBJ2-2; the table gives TRBD1 as D, unverified against the DNA. TRBV21-1 is a known pseudogene. The CDR3 covers 16 residues. CDR3 coding DNA: TGTGCCTCCGGGACAGGGGGGCATTACAGCACCGGGGAGCTGTTTTTT. Protein: CASGTGGHYSTGELFF.

This clone has a handful of counts. This chain uses TRBV13 with TRBJ2-5; possibly TRBD1 or TRBD2 for D (5 bases each). CDR3 size: 14 residues. V was clipped by 5 bases and J by 5 bases, with 15 bases between them. From germline, CDR1 is PRHDT and CDR2 FYEKMQ (reference sequence). The CDR3 coding sequence is TGTGCCAGCAGCCTAGCAGGGATTGGGGAGACCCAGTACTTC. As protein: CASSLAGIGETQYF.

CDR3 sequence (DNA): TGTGCCACCAGCGGACAGAGCGGGAGGACCTACAATGAGCAGTTCTTC. Residues: CATSGQSGRTYNEQFF. J is TRBJ2-1 and V is TRBV24-1, with 9 bases lining up with TRBD2. V shed 7 bases, J shed 2 bases, and the junction held 8 bases outside the gene matches. The CDR3 spans 16 residues. The germline V gene has CDR1 KGHDR and CDR2 SFDVKD.

V usage is TRBV10-3 and J usage is TRBJ1-2; tentative D call: TRBD1 (5 bases). V lost 0 bases to trimming and J lost 8 bases, with 13 bases between them. The CDR3 sequence is 14 residues long. CDR1 is ENHRY and CDR2 is SYGVKD in the germline V gene. The CDR3 bases are TGTGCCATCAGTGAGTCCCGGGGGATAGGCGGCTACACCTTC. Its translation: CAISESRGIGGYTF.

The V and J genes are TRBV7-2 and TRBJ2-1; unclear D gene. V lost 0 bases, J lost 5 bases, and 5 bases lay in between. Germline lookup yields CDR1 SGHTA and CDR2 FQGNSA. This CDR3 is 13 amino acids long. CDR3 bases: TGTGCCAGCAGCTTAGCGTCAGACAATGAGCAGTTCTTC. It specifies CASSLASDNEQFF.

The V and J genes are TRBV7-8 and TRBJ1-1; tentative D call: TRBD1 (5 bases). Per germline, CDR1 SGHVS and CDR2 FQNEAQ. Trimming shortened V by 6 bases and J by 3 bases, and 8 bases separated the two germline ends. The CDR3 contains 12 residues. CDR3: CASSLTDTEAFF. The CDR3, as DNA: TGTGCCAGCAGTTTGACAGACACTGAAGCTTTCTTT.

The chain couples TRBV6-5 to TRBJ2-7, with 9 bases matching TRBD1. CDR1 and CDR2 (germline): MNHEY, SVGAGI. Trimming cost V 6 bases and J 4 bases; bases outside gene matches: 4. This CDR3 spans 13 amino acids. The CDR3 nucleotides read TGTGCCAGCAGCGACAGGGGGGCTTACGAGCAGTACTTC. It yields the protein CASSDRGAYEQYF.

The J gene is TRBJ1-1, the V gene TRBV3-1 (or the pseudogene TRBV3-2), with 9 bases lining up with TRBD1. J gave up 8 bases and V 4 bases, and 2 bases lay outside the gene matches. Per the germline V gene, CDR1 is LGHDT and CDR2 is YNNKEL (reference sequence). The CDR3 totals 12 residues. This CDR3 reads CASSPGTGEAFF. In DNA form, the CDR3 reads TGTGCCAGCAGCCCTGGGACAGGGGAAGCTTTCTTT.

This chain joins TRBV10-2 and TRBJ2-2; 9 bases match TRBD1. Germline CDR1 and CDR2: WSHSY and SAAADI. Trimming at V came to 7 bases and at J to 6 bases, leaving 9 bases not matched to a gene. The CDR3 runs 15 residues. The CDR3 here is CASTYGTGSSGELFF. The CDR3 coding sequence is TGCGCCAGCACGTACGGGACAGGGAGTTCCGGGGAGCTGTTTTTT.

This chain joins TRBV5-1 and TRBJ2-1, with D possibly being TRBD2 (6 bases). Germline CDR1 and CDR2: SGHRS and YFSETQ. Trimming cost V 4 bases and J 10 bases, with 21 bases left between them. This CDR3 spans 15 amino acids. The CDR3 spells CASSKALAGNLEQFF. The CDR3 DNA follows: TGCGCCAGCAGCAAAGCTCTCGCGGGAAACTTAGAGCAGTTCTTC.

The V and J genes are TRBV3-1 (or the pseudogene TRBV3-2) and TRBJ1-4; possible D gene TRBD1, 6 bases. Between the trimmed V and J ends, which lost 6 bases and 3 bases, there was a span of 14 bases. Germline V gives CDR1 LGHDT, CDR2 YNNKEL (reference sequence). The CDR3 runs 15 residues. The CDR3 loop reads CASRPTGLPNEKLFF. The CDR3 coding sequence is TGTGCCAGCAGACCTACAGGGCTTCCTAATGAAAAACTGTTTTTT.

This CDR3 is CASSPGRQVATNEKLFF. The CDR3 DNA sequence: TGCGCCAGCAGCCCTGGGAGACAGGTTGCAACTAATGAAAAACTGTTTTTT. This chain connects TRBV5-1 to TRBJ1-4; tentatively, D is TRBD1 (6 bases). Between the trimmed V and J ends, which lost 4 bases and 0 bases, there was a span of 16 bases. The CDR3 loop spans 17 amino acids. Germline values: CDR1 SGHRS, CDR2 YFSETQ. The whole variable domain, filled in from reference TRBV5-1 and TRBJ1-4, reads KAGVTQTPRYLIKTRGQQVTLSCSPISGHRSVSWYQQTPGQGLQFLFEYFSETQRNKGNFPGRFSGRQFSNSRSEMNVSTLELGDSALYLCASSPGRQVATNEKLFFGSGTQLSVL.